Listed below are T cell receptor beta chains from one sample, sequenced in a study of blood T cell repertoires in COVID-19. TCRdb keeps only in-frame clones here, not all; method: immunoSEQ multiplex PCR. The sample includes 150,000 to 200,000 clones, 86% of them seen just once. Sequencing input: peripheral blood. Receptor source: a woman aged 80 or over in a cohort sampled during active or convalescent COVID-19. CDR3s include the opening cysteine and the closing phenylalanine or tryptophan. A D gene is named only where the DNA matches it firmly. Expanded clones get a size class; other rows say once, few or many, or leave the size out.

>TRBV28|TRBJ1-5|TRBD1|.
TGTGCCAGCAGTTTGGGCAGGGGGCGAGATCAGCCCCAGCATTTT
CASSLGRGRDQPQHF
>TRBV7-9|TRBJ2-5|TRBD1|.
TGTGCCAGCAGCTTAAGGTGGGGGACAGGGGTGCAAGAGACCCAGTACTTC
CASSLRWGTGVQETQYF
>TRBV12-3/TRBV12-4|TRBJ1-5|.|.
TGTGCCAGCAGTTTTGTTTCGGGTCAGCCCCAGCATTTT
CASSFVSGQPQHF
>TRBV10-1|TRBJ1-2|TRBD1|few
TGCGCCAGCAGCCAGGACAGGGGCGAAGGCTACACCTTC
CASSQDRGEGYTF
>TRBV14|TRBJ2-7|TRBD2|.
TGTGCCAGCAGGCAGCGGGGGACCTCCTACGAGCAGTACTTC
CASRQRGTSYEQYF
>TRBV28|TRBJ1-2|.|.
TGTGCCTCAGGGGTTAACTATGGCTACACCTTC
CASGVNYGYTF
>TRBV9|TRBJ1-2|.|.
TGTGCCAGCAGCGTAGGGTTTGGGGAGGGCTACACCTTC
CASSVGFGEGYTF
>TRBV30|TRBJ1-1|.|once
TGTGCCTGGAGTGGCGGGGGGGCGCAGAACACTGAAGCTTTCTTT
CAWSGGGAQNTEAFF
>TRBV6-1|TRBJ1-5|TRBD1|.
TGTGCCAGCAGTGAACGGGTCCTCTTAGGGGGCAGGGGAAGCAATCAGCCCCAGCATTTT
CASSERVLLGGRGSNQPQHF
>TRBV6-5|TRBJ2-3|TRBD1|.
TGTGCCAGCAGTTTCACAGGGGACAGGGATACGCAGTATTTT
CASSFTGDRDTQYF
>TRBV7-9|TRBJ2-7|TRBD1|.
TGTGCCAGCAGCTCAATTCCGACGGGACAGGGATCCTACGAGCAGTACTTC
CASSSIPTGQGSYEQYF
>TRBV24-1|TRBJ1-2|TRBD1|.
TGTGCCACCAGTGATCCGGGAGGGACAGGGTCTATTGGCTACACCTTC
CATSDPGGTGSIGYTF
>TRBV9|TRBJ2-3|TRBD2|once
TGTGCCAGCAGCGTCGGGACTACTAGCACAGATACGCAGTATTTT
CASSVGTTSTDTQYF
>TRBV5-4|TRBJ2-5|.|.
TGTGCCAGCAGCTTGGCCCCAGGAGCGGACCCTGGGGAGACCCAGTACTTC
CASSLAPGADPGETQYF
>TRBV6-5|TRBJ2-3|TRBD2|.
TGTGCCAGCAGTTATAGCGGGGGGGTAAGCACAGATACGCAGTATTTT
CASSYSGGVSTDTQYF
>TRBV4-3|TRBJ2-7|TRBD2|.
TGCGCCAGCAGCCAAAGTCATACCGGGACTACCTACGAGCAGTACTTC
CASSQSHTGTTYEQYF
>TRBV5-1|TRBJ2-3|TRBD2|.
TGCGCCAGCAGCGCGGAAGCTAGCGGGGGAATCACAGATACGCAGTATTTT
CASSAEASGGITDTQYF
>TRBV6-5|TRBJ1-1|TRBD1|.
TGTGCCAGCAGTTACGCGACAGGGTTCGGCACTGAAGCTTTCTTT
CASSYATGFGTEAFF
>TRBV19|TRBJ2-1|.|.
TGTGCCAGTAGTATAGGTCGGGGGTCTTACAATGAGCAGTTCTTC
CASSIGRGSYNEQFF
>TRBV7-2|TRBJ2-5|TRBD1|.
TGTGCCAGCAGCTTAGCTACAGGGGTCCAAGAGACCCAGTACTTC
CASSLATGVQETQYF
>TRBV9|TRBJ1-5|TRBD1|.
TGTGCCAGCAGCGACGGACAGGGAGGGCAGCCCCAGCATTTT
CASSDGQGGQPQHF
>TRBV7-2|TRBJ2-3|TRBD2|few
TGTGCCAGCAGCTTAGTCGGAACCAGACTAGCGGGAACCCACCCGCAGTATTTT
CASSLVGTRLAGTHPQYF
>TRBV19|TRBJ2-7|.|.
TGTGCCAGTAGTATGACAGGCTACGAGCAGTACTTC
CASSMTGYEQYF
>TRBV19|TRBJ2-5|TRBD2|once
TGTGCCACCGGGACTAGCGGCCAAGAGACCCAGTACTTC
CATGTSGQETQYF
>TRBV7-2|TRBJ2-2|.|.
TGTGCCAGCAGCCTACTAGTTGTCGGGGAGCTGTTTTTT
CASSLLVVGELFF
>TRBV11-3|TRBJ2-1|.|.
TGTGCCAGCAGCTTAGTGGGGACACATTACAATGAGCAGTTCTTC
CASSLVGTHYNEQFF
>TRBV18|TRBJ2-7|TRBD2|.
TGTGCCAGCTCAACGGGACTAAGCTCCTACGAGCAGTACTTC
CASSTGLSSYEQYF
>TRBV6-5|TRBJ1-5|TRBD1|once
TGTGCCAGCAGTTCTCGGACAGGGGGCGATCAGCCCCAGCATTTT
CASSSRTGGDQPQHF